What follows are 27 T cell receptor beta chains derived from one specimen sequenced in a study of shared clonotypes between healthy human individuals. Selected positively for CCR7 and CD45RO-negative, naive CD8 cells excluded terminally differentiated effector memory CD45RA+ cells. Sequencing used immunoSEQ multiplex PCR; TCRdb keeps in-frame clones, though not all of them. The sample carries hundreds of thousands of clones, just over 90% recorded once. The sample consisted of naive CD8+ T cells sorted from blood. The receptors shown here come from a young man in good health.

This CDR3 reads CASSTGTLNEYEKLFF. CDR3 sequence (DNA): TGTGCCAGCAGCACTGGGACCCTCAACGAGTATGAAAAACTGTTTTTT. This chain uses TRBV5-5 with TRBJ1-4; D is perhaps TRBD1 (5 bases). V lost 4 bases, J lost 6 bases, and 19 bases lay in between. The CDR3 runs 16 residues. Germline CDR1 and CDR2: SGHKS and YYEKEE (reference sequence).

This chain connects TRBV27 to TRBJ1-5, with D possibly being TRBD1 (5 bases). The CDR3 spans 14 residues. Germline V gene lookup returns CDR1 MNHEY and CDR2 SMNVEV (reference sequence). Trimming removed 5 bases at V and 8 bases at J, with 16 bases between. The CDR3 bases are TGTGCCAGCAGTAACCGGGGCCGGAGGGAGCCCCAGCATTTT. It translates to CASSNRGRREPQHF.

The V gene is TRBV28, the J gene TRBJ2-1; D might be TRBD1 or TRBD2, each matching 5 bases. Trimming pared 3 bases from V and 10 bases from J, leaving 16 bases between. Looked up from germline, CDR1 is MDHEN and CDR2 is SYDVKM. CDR3 size: 14 residues. CDR3 DNA sequence: TGTGCCAGCAGTTTTAAGCCGCTCCGGGACGAGCAGTTCTTC. Translating gives CASSFKPLRDEQFF.

This clone was detected only a few times. This chain connects TRBV2 to TRBJ2-7; D gene ambiguous. Between the trimmed V and J ends, which lost 3 bases and 3 bases, there was a span of 6 bases. CDR1 SNHLY and CDR2 FYNNEI come from the germline V gene. CDR3 size: 12 residues. This CDR3 reads CASSDGLYEQYF. In nucleotides, the CDR3 is TGTGCCAGCAGTGATGGGCTCTACGAGCAGTACTTC.

The CDR3 region is CASSTTGPIGEKLFF. DNA of the CDR3: TGTGCCAGCAGTACAACCGGGCCTATAGGAGAAAAACTGTTTTTT. The J gene is TRBJ1-4, the V gene TRBV6-1, with D hard to call. Per germline, CDR1 MNHNS and CDR2 SASEGT. The CDR3 is made up of 15 amino acids. The V end was cut by 5 bases, the J end by 8 bases, with 18 bases between.

This clone was picked up one time. The rearrangement joins TRBV6-1 to TRBJ2-5; 10 bases match TRBD1. The CDR3 loop spans 11 amino acids. The V gene end was trimmed by 8 bases and the J gene end by 12 bases; junction bases not matched to a gene: 6. Germline assignment: CDR1 MNHNS and CDR2 SASEGT. DNA for the CDR3: TGTGCCAGCGGGACAGGGGCGGTAAAGTACTTC. Translated: CASGTGAVKYF.

The chain joins TRBV4-1 to TRBJ2-3, with D perhaps given as TRBD1 or TRBD2 (5 bases each). The CDR3 is made up of 16 amino acids. Germline loops: CDR1 MGHRA, CDR2 YSYEKL. Deletions cut 4 bases from V and 2 bases from J, with 16 bases between. The chain's CDR3 is CASSRTVDSFTDTQYF. CDR3 bases: TGCGCCAGCAGCCGGACTGTCGACAGTTTCACAGATACGCAGTATTTT.

For the CDR3, the DNA is TGTGCCAGCAGTTCTCAATTCAGGGGGACCGGCTATGGCTACACCTTC. Translation gives CASSSQFRGTGYGYTF. This sequence joins TRBV28 and TRBJ1-2, with TRBD1 matching 7 bases. The CDR3 is 16 residues long. Germline V gene lookup returns CDR1 MDHEN and CDR2 SYDVKM. V shed 4 bases, J shed 4 bases, and the junction held 12 bases outside the gene matches.

The rearrangement links TRBV6-5 to TRBJ1-3; D unresolved. The CDR3 sequence is 15 residues long. CDR1 and CDR2 from the germline V gene are MNHEY and SVGAGI. V was cut by 5 bases and J by 2 bases, with 13 bases left in between. This chain's CDR3 is CASSNGRGAGNTIYF. CDR3 nucleotide sequence: TGTGCCAGCAGTAACGGACGGGGTGCTGGAAACACCATATATTTT.

The chain joins TRBV9 to TRBJ2-1; D is unclear. This CDR3 region has 15 residues. The germline V gene encodes CDR1 SGDLS and CDR2 YYNGEE. V was cut by 3 bases and J by 4 bases, with 14 bases left in between. Written as DNA, the CDR3 is TGTGCCAGCAGCGCCCCCTCCTCGCTATACAATGAGCAGTTCTTC. This gives the protein CASSAPSSLYNEQFF.

The chain carries TRBV28 and TRBJ2-1, with 7 bases matching TRBD1. Germline assignment: CDR1 MDHEN and CDR2 SYDVKM. CDR3 length: 14 residues. V was pared by 8 bases and J by 5 bases, with 9 bases of the junction left unmatched. The CDR3 is CASLTPTGDNEQFF. DNA of the CDR3: TGTGCCAGCCTCACCCCCACAGGGGACAATGAGCAGTTCTTC.

The CDR3 DNA follows: TGTGCCAGCAGTGAATGGTACGCCGGGACCGGGTCTAACGAGCAGTACTTC. This encodes CASSEWYAGTGSNEQYF. The chain combines TRBV6-1 with TRBJ2-7; possibly TRBD1 or TRBD2 for D (5 bases each). Germline V lookup: CDR1 MNHNS, CDR2 SASEGT. V dropped 2 bases and J dropped 5 bases, with 22 bases sitting between them. The length of the CDR3 is 17 residues.

This clone was found once. The chain is built from TRBV5-1 and TRBJ2-7; possible D gene TRBD2, 6 bases. CDR3 length: 14 residues. CDR1 is SGHRS, CDR2 YFSETQ, per germline. With 0 bases removed from V and 2 bases from J, the gap between germline ends came to 9 bases. The CDR3 sequence: CASSLEAGTYEQYF. Here the CDR3 DNA reads TGCGCCAGCAGCTTGGAGGCGGGAACCTACGAGCAGTACTTC.

The chain couples TRBV4-1 to TRBJ2-6; D ambiguous. Trimming removed 0 bases at V and 4 bases at J, with 7 bases between. This CDR3 contains 15 residues. Germline V gene sequence: CDR1 MGHRA, CDR2 YSYEKL. The CDR3 spells CASSQELSGANVLTF. The CDR3 DNA follows: TGCGCCAGCAGCCAAGAACTATCCGGGGCCAACGTCCTGACTTTC.

This chain joins TRBV7-9 and TRBJ2-1; possibly TRBD1 or TRBD2 for D (5 bases each). In germline, CDR1 is SEHNR, CDR2 FQNEAQ (reference sequence). V was cut by 3 bases and J by 0 bases, with 9 bases left in between. CDR3 length: 15 amino acids. The CDR3 spells CASSFGAGSYNEQFF. CDR3 nucleotides: TGTGCCAGCAGCTTCGGGGCTGGCTCCTACAATGAGCAGTTCTTC. The whole variable domain, filled in from reference TRBV7-9 and TRBJ2-1, reads DTGVSQNPRHKITKRGQNVTFRCDPISEHNRLYWYRQTLGQGPEFLTYFQNEAQLEKSRLLSDRFSAERPKGSFSTLEIQRTEQGDSAMYLCASSFGAGSYNEQFFGPGTRLTVL.

This clone was found once. V and J are TRBV11-2 and TRBJ2-7; perhaps TRBD2 as D (5 bases). The CDR3 has 18 amino acids. CDR1 is SGHAT, CDR2 FQNNGV, per germline. Trimming stripped 3 bases from V and 5 bases from J, with 26 bases between. Here the CDR3 reads CASSFSGGAGLARDEQYF. The CDR3 DNA reads TGTGCCAGCAGCTTCTCCGGAGGAGCAGGCCTCGCAAGGGACGAGCAGTACTTC. Drawing the rest from reference TRBV11-2 and TRBJ2-7, the complete variable domain is EAGVAQSPRYKIIEKRQSVAFWCNPISGHATLYWYQQILGQGPKLLIQFQNNGVVDDSQLPKDRFSAERLKGVDSTLKIQPAKLEDSAVYLCASSFSGGAGLARDEQYFGPGTRLTVT.

This clone was found once. CDR3: CASSPTSGRANEQYF. The CDR3 DNA follows: TGTGCCAGCAGCCCGACTAGCGGGAGGGCCAACGAGCAGTACTTC. This chain connects TRBV28 to TRBJ2-7, with 14 bases lining up with TRBD2. V shed 6 bases and J 5 bases; nucleotides not matched to a gene: 6. The CDR3 contains 15 residues. CDR1 is MDHEN and CDR2 is SYDVKM in the germline V gene.

The genes are TRBV11-2 and TRBJ1-3; D remains ambiguous. The CDR3 runs 14 residues. V gave up 5 bases and J gave up 2 bases, with 10 bases separating them. Germline lookup yields CDR1 SGHAT and CDR2 FQNNGV. This chain's CDR3 is CASSERVTGNTIYF. As DNA, the CDR3 is TGTGCCAGCAGCGAGCGGGTGACTGGAAACACCATATATTTT.

The chain recombines TRBV7-9 with TRBJ1-1; 7 bases fit TRBD1. The CDR3 spans 17 residues. J gave up 2 bases and V 4 bases, and 13 bases lay outside the gene matches. Germline CDR1 and CDR2: SEHNR and FQNEAQ (reference sequence). The CDR3 DNA sequence: TGTGCCAGCAGCTCGATAGGGAGACAGGGTCTCAACACTGAAGCTTTCTTT. Protein product: CASSSIGRQGLNTEAFF. Based on the CDR3 plus reference TRBV7-9 and TRBJ1-1, the full variable domain is DTGVSQNPRHKITKRGQNVTFRCDPISEHNRLYWYRQTLGQGPEFLTYFQNEAQLEKSRLLSDRFSAERPKGSFSTLEIQRTEQGDSAMYLCASSSIGRQGLNTEAFFGQGTRLTVV.

This sequence joins TRBV14 and TRBJ1-1; D unresolved. Looked up from germline, CDR1 is SGHDN and CDR2 is FVKESK. The CDR3 contains 14 residues. Trimming pared 3 bases from V and 2 bases from J, leaving 10 bases between. This CDR3 is CASSQRTVNTEAFF. CDR3 bases: TGTGCCAGCAGCCAGAGGACGGTCAACACTGAAGCTTTCTTT. The full variable domain, rest sourced from reference TRBV14 and TRBJ1-1, is EAGVTQFPSHSVIEKGQTVTLRCDPISGHDNLYWYRRVMGKEIKFLLHFVKESKQDESGMPNNRFLAERTGGTYSTLKVQPAELEDSGVYFCASSQRTVNTEAFFGQGTRLTVV.

This clone has a single count. The CDR3 reads CASSLFTGKRSQPQHF. CDR3 bases: TGTGCCAGCAGTTTATTCACAGGGAAGAGGAGTCAGCCCCAGCATTTT. V usage is TRBV28 and J usage is TRBJ1-5, with D possibly matching TRBD1 (6 bases). CDR3 length: 16 residues. V dropped 1 base and J dropped 6 bases, with 16 bases sitting between them. The germline V gene encodes CDR1 MDHEN and CDR2 SYDVKM. The variable domain in full, with the rest retrieved from reference TRBV28 and TRBJ1-5, is DVKVTQSSRYLVKRTGEKVFLECVQDMDHENMFWYRQDPGLGLRLIYFSYDVKMKEKGDIPEGYSVSREKKERFSLILESASTNQTSMYLCASSLFTGKRSQPQHFGDGTRLSIL.

The chain uses TRBV6-1 and TRBJ2-3; weak D call: TRBD1 (8 bases). Germline values: CDR1 MNHNS, CDR2 SASEGT. V lost 4 bases to trimming and J lost 5 bases, with 16 bases between them. The CDR3 loop spans 15 amino acids. The CDR3 loop is CASSGGQGGVDTQYF. The DNA of the CDR3 is TGTGCCAGCAGTGGAGGACAGGGAGGGGTAGATACGCAGTATTTT.

The chain links TRBV11-1 to TRBJ2-5; unclear D gene. The CDR3 runs to 13 residues. V was shortened by 3 bases and J by 4 bases, with 9 bases between the two germline ends. Germline values: CDR1 SGHAT, CDR2 FQDESV (reference sequence). CDR3 sequence reads: CASSFSSLETQYF. The CDR3, as DNA: TGTGCCAGCAGCTTCTCTAGTTTAGAGACCCAGTACTTC.

The chain joins TRBV19 to TRBJ2-4; the D is unclear. Germline loops: CDR1 LNHDA, CDR2 SQIVND (reference sequence). CDR3 length: 15 residues. Trimming cost V 3 bases and J 6 bases, with 15 bases left between them. The CDR3 sequence: CASSIYHSGGNIQYF. As DNA, the CDR3 is TGTGCCAGTAGTATTTATCACTCGGGCGGAAACATTCAGTACTTC.

The rearrangement uses TRBV12-5 and TRBJ1-2, with 7 bases that match TRBD1. The CDR3 extends over 14 amino acids. Germline V gene lookup returns CDR1 LGHNT and CDR2 FRNRAP. With 3 bases clipped from V and 6 bases from J, the junction kept 7 bases outside the gene matches. The CDR3 coding sequence is TGTGCTAGTGGTTTCAAGGACAGGACTGATGGCTACACCTTC. Protein sequence: CASGFKDRTDGYTF.

V gene TRBV7-3 combines with J gene TRBJ2-7; D remains ambiguous. Germline V CDR1 and CDR2: SGHTA, FQGTGA. The CDR3 sequence is 13 residues long. Trimming cost V 1 base and J 6 bases, with 10 bases left between them. In DNA, the CDR3 is TGTGCCAGCAGCTTAAGTCCGGTCCGCGAGCAGTACTTC. Translated: CASSLSPVREQYF. The complete variable domain, with remaining parts taken from reference TRBV7-3 and TRBJ2-7, reads GAGVSQTPSNKVTEKGKYVELRCDPISGHTALYWYRQSLGQGPEFLIYFQGTGAADDSGLPNDRFFAVRPEGSVSTLKIQRTERGDSAVYLCASSLSPVREQYFGPGTRLTVT.

This chain links TRBV27 with TRBJ1-3; unclear D gene. V shed 7 bases and J shed 6 bases, with 7 bases lying between them. The germline V gene has CDR1 MNHEY and CDR2 SMNVEV (reference sequence). The CDR3 is 11 amino acids. CDR3 in DNA: TGTGCCAGCATCGAGCAAAACACCATATATTTT. Amino acid sequence: CASIEQNTIYF.